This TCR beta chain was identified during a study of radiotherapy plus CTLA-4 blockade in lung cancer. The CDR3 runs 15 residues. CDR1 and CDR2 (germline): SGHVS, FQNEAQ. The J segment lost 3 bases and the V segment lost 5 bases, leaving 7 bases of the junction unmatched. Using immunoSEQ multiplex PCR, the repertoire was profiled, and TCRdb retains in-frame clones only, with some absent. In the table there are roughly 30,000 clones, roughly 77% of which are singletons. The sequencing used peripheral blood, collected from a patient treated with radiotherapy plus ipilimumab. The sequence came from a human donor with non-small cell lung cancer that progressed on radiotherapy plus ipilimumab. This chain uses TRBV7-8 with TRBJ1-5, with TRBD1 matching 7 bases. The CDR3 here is CASSLTGAYNQPQHF. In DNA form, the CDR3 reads TGTGCCAGCAGCCTCACAGGGGCATACAATCAGCCCCAGCATTTT.